A single sample gave rise to the 31 T cell receptor beta chains below, sequenced in a study of cytomegalovirus exposure and HLA in healthy donors. A multiplex PCR was run with 60 Vbeta primers and 13 Jbeta primers. Generated by immunoSEQ multiplex PCR, the TCRdb table keeps only in-frame clones and is missing some. Here the sample spans around 140,000 clones, 65% to 80% being singletons. The sequencing input was PBMCs. The receptors come from a man between 40 and 49 years old in good health and CMV-seropositive.

This chain uses TRBV7-3 with TRBJ2-1, with D possibly matching TRBD1 (6 bases). Germline assignment: CDR1 SGHTA and CDR2 FQGTGA. The CDR3 is made up of 15 amino acids. Trimming took off 5 bases at V and 4 bases at J, with 15 bases between the two ends. CDR3 sequence (DNA): TGTGCCAGCAGCCCCACTAGGGGGAATTACAATGAGCAGTTCTTC. Translation gives CASSPTRGNYNEQFF.

This sequence joins TRBV7-9 and TRBJ2-7; TRBD1 agrees at 9 bases. Trimming at V came to 1 base and at J to 5 bases, leaving 3 bases not matched to a gene. Germline V gene sequence: CDR1 SEHNR, CDR2 FQNEAQ (reference sequence). The CDR3 runs 14 residues. Written as DNA, the CDR3 is TGTGCCAGCAGCTTAGGCCGGGACAGGGACGAGCAGTACTTC. Amino acids: CASSLGRDRDEQYF.

This rearrangement joins TRBV4-2 to TRBJ2-7; 12 bases align to TRBD2. The CDR3 spans 16 residues. Per the germline V gene, CDR1 is LGHNA and CDR2 is YNFKEQ. V was pared by 1 base and J by 2 bases, with 3 bases of the junction left unmatched. The CDR3 loop is CASSQGRTSGAYEQYF. As DNA, the CDR3 is TGTGCCAGCAGCCAAGGTCGGACTAGCGGGGCCTACGAGCAGTACTTC.

The chain combines TRBV5-1 with TRBJ1-1; D call uncertain. The CDR3 totals 12 residues. With 5 bases removed from V and 1 base from J, the gap between germline ends came to 6 bases. Germline V gene data show CDR1 as SGHRS and CDR2 as YFSETQ. The CDR3 loop reads CASRRGNTEAFF. The CDR3 coding sequence is TGCGCCAGCAGGCGGGGGAACACTGAAGCTTTCTTT.

A single count supports this clone. This sequence joins TRBV7-3 and TRBJ2-1; TRBD2 might be the D (5 bases). The CDR3 runs 14 residues. Germline V gene sequence: CDR1 SGHTA, CDR2 FQGTGA. V lost 2 bases, J lost 7 bases, and 12 bases lay in between. The CDR3 spells CASSLEPGWNEQFF. The CDR3 nucleotides are TGTGCCAGCAGCTTAGAACCGGGGTGGAATGAGCAGTTCTTC.

The V gene is TRBV28, the J gene TRBJ1-5; D possibly corresponds to TRBD1 (5 bases). Germline CDR1 and CDR2: MDHEN and SYDVKM. The CDR3 contains 15 residues. Deletions cut 3 bases from V and 0 bases from J, with 9 bases between. As DNA, the CDR3 is TGTGCCAGCAGTTTCGACAGACCTAGCAATCAGCCCCAGCATTTT. This sequence encodes CASSFDRPSNQPQHF.

The gene calls are TRBV7-2 and TRBJ2-7; tentative D call: TRBD2 (6 bases). Trimming removed 4 bases at V and 2 bases at J, with 9 bases between. The germline V gene encodes CDR1 SGHTA and CDR2 FQGNSA. The CDR3 length is 13 residues. CDR3 coding DNA: TGTGCCAGCAGCTCGGGACTGCCCTACGAGCAGTACTTC. Translated, it gives CASSSGLPYEQYF.

This clone has a single count. The V call is TRBV19, the J call TRBJ2-7; 10 bases are shared with TRBD1. Germline CDR1 and CDR2: LNHDA and SQIVND (reference sequence). With V trimmed by 6 bases and J by 2 bases, 7 bases remained unmatched. The length of the CDR3 is 15 residues. CDR3 amino acids: CASRPGQGLTYEQYF. The CDR3 region has the DNA TGTGCCAGTAGACCGGGACAGGGGTTGACCTACGAGCAGTACTTC. The full variable domain, with the rest looked up from reference TRBV19 and TRBJ2-7, is DGGITQSPKYLFRKEGQNVTLSCEQNLNHDAMYWYRQDPGQGLRLIYYSQIVNDFQKGDIAEGYSVSREKKESFPLTVTSAQKNPTAFYLCASRPGQGLTYEQYFGPGTRLTVT.

For the CDR3, the DNA is TGTGCCAGCAGCTTGGGCCTACAAGCCGACGAGCAGTACTTC. This translates into CASSLGLQADEQYF. The chain combines TRBV7-7 with TRBJ2-7; D remains unclear. V was cut by 3 bases and J by 5 bases, with 14 bases left in between. CDR1 is SSHAT and CDR2 is FNYEAQ in the germline V gene (reference sequence). This CDR3 region has 14 residues.

The rearrangement uses TRBV18 and TRBJ1-2; TRBD1 is a possible D gene (5 bases). The V and J ends lost 3 bases and 6 bases respectively, with 11 bases between them. Germline CDR1 reads KGHSH; CDR2 reads LQKENI. The CDR3 has 13 residues. CDR3 bases: TGTGCCAGCTCACCCGGGCAGGGCAATGGCTACACCTTC. This gives the protein CASSPGQGNGYTF.

The rearrangement joins TRBV5-1 to TRBJ2-3; perhaps TRBD2 as D (5 bases). CDR1 and CDR2 from the germline V gene are SGHRS and YFSETQ. This CDR3 comprises 16 residues. Trimming took off 5 bases at V and 2 bases at J, with 18 bases between the two ends. CDR3 DNA: TGCGCCAGCAGAACGGGGATAAGCGAAAACACAGATACGCAGTATTTT. Its protein product is CASRTGISENTDTQYF.

CDR3 DNA sequence: TGTGCCAGCAGTCCCGGGACTTTAGGAGCAGATACGCAGTATTTT. Amino acids: CASSPGTLGADTQYF. The chain couples TRBV6-6 to TRBJ2-3; weak D call: TRBD2 (6 bases). V shed 5 bases and J shed 4 bases, with 16 bases lying between them. Germline values: CDR1 MNHNY, CDR2 SVGAGI (reference sequence). This CDR3 is built from 15 residues.

V and J are TRBV6-5 and TRBJ1-1, with a possible D match to TRBD1 (5 bases). Trimming left V 6 bases short and J 3 bases short, with 14 bases between. The CDR3 has 14 amino acids. The germline gives CDR1 MNHEY, CDR2 SVGAGI. CDR3 coding DNA: TGTGCCAGCAGAACCCACGGGGGGGACACTGAAGCTTTCTTT. Residues: CASRTHGGDTEAFF.

The chain has TRBV5-4 and TRBJ2-5, with TRBD2 identical over 11 bases. Per the germline V gene, CDR1 is SGHNT and CDR2 is YYREEE (reference sequence). The V and J ends lost 2 bases and 2 bases, in that order; junction bases with no gene match: 2. The CDR3 totals 15 residues. This CDR3 reads CASSFGLAGQETQYF. The CDR3 DNA follows: TGTGCCAGCAGCTTCGGACTAGCGGGTCAAGAGACCCAGTACTTC.

J is TRBJ1-2 and V is TRBV28, with TRBD1 matching 7 bases. The V and J ends lost 10 bases and 8 bases, in that order; junction bases with no gene match: 25. The CDR3 totals 17 residues. Germline V gene data show CDR1 as MDHEN and CDR2 as SYDVKM. As DNA, the CDR3 is TGTGCCACGGTGGGATCTCACGCCGGGACAGACCTAGAGGGCTACACCTTC. As protein: CATVGSHAGTDLEGYTF.

The chain uses TRBV7-2 and TRBJ2-7, with 10 bases aligning to TRBD1. The ends lost 4 bases at V and 4 bases at J; junction bases unmatched: 7. The CDR3 spans 15 residues. Germline CDR1 is SGHTA and CDR2 is FQGNSA. The CDR3 nucleotides are TGTGCCAGCAGCTCCGGGACAGGGGCGGGTTACGAGCAGTACTTC. As protein: CASSSGTGAGYEQYF.

This clone was picked up a small number of times. V gene TRBV6-5 combines with J gene TRBJ1-5; tentatively, D is TRBD1 (6 bases). This CDR3 region has 13 residues. Germline V gene data show CDR1 as MNHEY and CDR2 as SVGAGI. The ends were cut back, 1 base at V and 6 bases at J, with 7 bases in the middle. The CDR3, as DNA: TGTGCCAGCAGTTACTTACAGGGTCAGCCCCAGCATTTT. Encoded protein: CASSYLQGQPQHF.

V is TRBV28 and J is TRBJ2-7, with D perhaps matching TRBD1 (6 bases). V shed 3 bases and J shed 2 bases, with 17 bases lying between them. This CDR3 region has 16 residues. Germline CDR1 reads MDHEN; CDR2 reads SYDVKM. The CDR3 coding sequence is TGTGCCAGCAGTTTTGGGGGCAGCAGGGGCCCCTACGAGCAGTACTTC. Translating gives CASSFGGSRGPYEQYF. The full variable domain, rest sourced from reference TRBV28 and TRBJ2-7, is DVKVTQSSRYLVKRTGEKVFLECVQDMDHENMFWYRQDPGLGLRLIYFSYDVKMKEKGDIPEGYSVSREKKERFSLILESASTNQTSMYLCASSFGGSRGPYEQYFGPGTRLTVT.

V is TRBV5-1 and J is TRBJ2-2; TRBD2 matches 16 bases. CDR1 is SGHRS and CDR2 is YFSETQ in the germline V gene. The V and J ends lost 0 bases and 5 bases, in that order; junction bases with no gene match: 4. This CDR3 region has 18 residues. CDR3 DNA sequence: TGCGCCAGCAGCTTGGAAGGGACTAGCGGGAGGGGAACCGGGGAGCTGTTTTTT. It translates to CASSLEGTSGRGTGELFF.

This sequence joins TRBV2 and TRBJ2-1, with TRBD1 identical over 7 bases. Looked up from germline, CDR1 is SNHLY and CDR2 is FYNNEI. The CDR3 runs to 18 residues. J gave up 4 bases and V 3 bases, and 15 bases lay outside the gene matches. CDR3 nucleotides: TGTGCCAGCAGTGAGGACAGGTTACAGCCTACTGGGTACAATGAGCAGTTCTTC. It encodes CASSEDRLQPTGYNEQFF.

This clone appeared once. This chain uses TRBV4-1 with TRBJ2-7; 10 bases agree with TRBD2. The CDR3 covers 15 residues. V lost 4 bases and J lost 2; bases outside the gene matches: 5. Germline-derived CDR1 and CDR2 are MGHRA and YSYEKL. The chain's CDR3 is CASSLLAGEAYEQYF. The DNA of the CDR3 is TGCGCCAGCAGCCTGCTAGCGGGAGAGGCCTACGAGCAGTACTTC.

The chain carries TRBV4-3 and TRBJ2-3, with D maybe TRBD2 (7 bases). Germline CDR1 LGHNA, CDR2 YSLEER. The ends were cut back, 4 bases at V and 0 bases at J, with 14 bases in the middle. The CDR3 loop spans 16 amino acids. The CDR3 loop reads CASSPLGGGSTDTQYF. In nucleotides, the CDR3 is TGCGCCAGCAGCCCGCTAGGGGGAGGGAGCACAGATACGCAGTATTTT.

The chain recombines TRBV11-3 with TRBJ2-5; 9 nucleotides agree with TRBD1. Germline V gene data show CDR1 as SGHNT and CDR2 as YENEEA. V was clipped by 1 base and J by 4 bases; unmatched bases: 10. This CDR3 is built from 17 residues. CDR3 protein: CASSLGRDREGAETQYF. CDR3 DNA: TGTGCCAGCAGCTTAGGACGGGACAGGGAGGGAGCAGAGACCCAGTACTTC.

The rearrangement joins TRBV14 to TRBJ2-2; D is unresolved. Germline assignment: CDR1 SGHDN and CDR2 FVKESK. CDR3 length equals 14 residues. The V gene lost 1 base and the J gene lost 5 bases, with 8 bases spanning the gap. The CDR3 region is CASSQVSRTGELFF. In DNA form, the CDR3 reads TGTGCCAGCAGCCAAGTGTCGAGGACCGGGGAGCTGTTTTTT.

The CDR3 bases are TGTGCCAGCAGCGGTGGGGAGGGACTCACTGAAGCTTTCTTT. Translating it yields CASSGGEGLTEAFF. The chain joins TRBV6-5 to TRBJ1-1; D perhaps matches TRBD1 (5 bases). Germline CDR1 is MNHEY and CDR2 is SVGAGI. The germline V and J ends were trimmed by 6 bases and 4 bases, with 15 bases remaining between them. This CDR3 contains 14 residues.

The chain couples TRBV19 to TRBJ2-7; no clear D. The V gene's germline CDR1 is LNHDA and CDR2 SQIVND (reference sequence). This CDR3 has 13 residues. The V and J ends lost 3 bases and 7 bases respectively, with 13 bases between them. For the CDR3, the DNA is TGTGCCAGTAGTATGACTCCTACGCGGGAGCAGTACTTC. Encoded protein: CASSMTPTREQYF.

The chain employs TRBV5-6 and TRBJ1-2, with TRBD1 as a possible D gene (6 bases). The V and J ends lost 4 bases and 8 bases respectively, with 15 bases between them. The CDR3 length is 13 residues. Germline-derived CDR1 and CDR2 are SGHDT and YYEEEE. CDR3 bases: TGTGCCAGCAGCGGGGGGGACACTCTCGGCTACACCTTC. Its translation: CASSGGDTLGYTF.

The chain links TRBV18 to TRBJ2-3; 10 bases align to TRBD1. CDR1 and CDR2 (germline): KGHSH, LQKENI. The CDR3 runs 15 residues. V lost 8 bases to trimming and J lost 3 bases; unmatched junction nucleotides: 8. The DNA for the CDR3 is TGTGCCAGCAAGAATCCGGGACAGGGGACAGATACGCAGTATTTT. It specifies CASKNPGQGTDTQYF.

This clone was counted a single time. The chain has TRBV28 and TRBJ2-5; TRBD1 agrees at 7 bases. In germline, CDR1 is MDHEN, CDR2 SYDVKM. CDR3 length: 15 amino acids. Germline trimming cut 7 bases from V and 2 bases from J; bases unmatched to any gene: 10. The CDR3 DNA is TGTGCCAGCAAAAAACTAGGGACAGTTCAAGAGACCCAGTACTTC. This sequence encodes CASKKLGTVQETQYF.

The V and J genes are TRBV6-5 and TRBJ2-7, with 7 bases matching TRBD2. J gave up 6 bases and V 5 bases, and 13 bases lay outside the gene matches. The CDR3 is 15 amino acids. Germline-derived CDR1 and CDR2 are MNHEY and SVGAGI. The CDR3 DNA reads TGTGCCAGCAGTCCCATAAGCGGGATCGGCCCCGAGCAGTACTTC. It encodes CASSPISGIGPEQYF.

A single count supports this clone. The chain uses TRBV6-1 and TRBJ2-1, with no clear D. Deletions cut 3 bases from V and 8 bases from J, with 5 bases between. Germline V gene data show CDR1 as MNHNS and CDR2 as SASEGT. The CDR3 runs 11 residues. The CDR3 nucleotides read TGTGCCAGCAGTGATGGCTATGAGCAGTTCTTC. It yields the protein CASSDGYEQFF.